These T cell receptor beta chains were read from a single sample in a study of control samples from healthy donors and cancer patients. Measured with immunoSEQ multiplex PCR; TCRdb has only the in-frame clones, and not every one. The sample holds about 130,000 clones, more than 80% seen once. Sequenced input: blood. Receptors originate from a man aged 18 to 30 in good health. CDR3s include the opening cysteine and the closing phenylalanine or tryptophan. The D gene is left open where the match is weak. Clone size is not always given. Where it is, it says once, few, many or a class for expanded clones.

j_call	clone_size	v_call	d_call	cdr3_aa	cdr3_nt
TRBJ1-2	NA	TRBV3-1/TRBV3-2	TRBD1	CASSQGAGGAGNYGYTF	TGTGCCAGCAGCCAAGGGGCAGGGGGCGCGGGTAACTATGGCTACACCTTC
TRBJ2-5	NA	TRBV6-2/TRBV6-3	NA	CASSPLGGGETQYF	TGTGCCAGCAGCCCCCTAGGGGGGGGAGAGACCCAGTACTTC
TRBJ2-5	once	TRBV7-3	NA	CASSLRPGAETQYF	TGTGCCAGCAGCTTAAGACCAGGGGCAGAGACCCAGTACTTC
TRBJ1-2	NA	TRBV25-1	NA	CASSAPHGYTF	TGTGCCAGCAGTGCCCCACATGGCTACACCTTC
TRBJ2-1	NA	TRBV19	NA	CASRIEGRGQYNEQFF	TGTGCCAGTAGAATCGAAGGTCGGGGACAATACAATGAGCAGTTCTTC
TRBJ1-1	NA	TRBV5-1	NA	CASSLPRRSPVSEGGNTEAFF	TGCGCCAGCAGCTTGCCCCGCCGTTCCCCCGTTAGTGAAGGGGGGAACACTGAAGCTTTCTTT
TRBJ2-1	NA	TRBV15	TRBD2	CATSRDLAGGSREQFF	TGTGCCACCAGCAGAGATCTAGCGGGCGGGTCTCGTGAGCAGTTCTTC
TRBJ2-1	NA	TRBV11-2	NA	CASSPTDGGYNEQFF	TGTGCCAGCAGCCCGACTGATGGAGGCTACAATGAGCAGTTCTTC
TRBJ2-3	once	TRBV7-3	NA	CASSLGGDTDTQYF	TGTGCCAGCAGCTTAGGGGGCGACACAGATACGCAGTATTTT
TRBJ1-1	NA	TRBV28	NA	CASKPPDLNTEAFF	TGTGCCAGCAAACCGCCGGACCTGAACACTGAAGCTTTCTTT
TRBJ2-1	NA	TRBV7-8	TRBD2	CASSPPGLAGGYNEQFF	TGTGCCAGCAGCCCCCCGGGACTAGCGGGGGGATACAATGAGCAGTTCTTC
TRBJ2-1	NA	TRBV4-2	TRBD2	CASSQKLAVSSYNEQFF	TGTGCCAGCAGCCAGAAACTAGCGGTGAGCTCCTACAATGAGCAGTTCTTC
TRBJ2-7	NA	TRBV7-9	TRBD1	CASSFGQGAQEQYF	TGTGCCAGCAGCTTCGGGCAGGGGGCGCAAGAGCAGTACTTC
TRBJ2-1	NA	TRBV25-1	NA	CASSGQGGPYNEQFF	TGTGCCAGCAGCGGTCAGGGGGGCCCCTACAATGAGCAGTTCTTC
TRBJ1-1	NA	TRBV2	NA	CASKGQTPAFF	TGTGCCAGCAAAGGACAGACTCCAGCTTTCTTT
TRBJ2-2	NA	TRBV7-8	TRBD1	CASSNGTGLNTGELFF	TGTGCCAGCAGCAATGGGACAGGGCTGAACACCGGGGAGCTGTTTTTT
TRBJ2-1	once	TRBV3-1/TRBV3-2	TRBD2	CASSRGTSGGEEQFF	TGTGCCAGCAGCCGGGGGACTAGCGGGGGAGAAGAGCAGTTCTTC
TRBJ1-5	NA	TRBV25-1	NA	CASSVAGNQPQHF	TGTGCCAGCAGTGTCGCGGGTAATCAGCCCCAGCATTTT
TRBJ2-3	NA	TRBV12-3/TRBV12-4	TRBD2	CASRGGDTQYF	TGTGCCAGCAGGGGGGGGGATACGCAGTATTTT
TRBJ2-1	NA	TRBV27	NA	CASSFGVEQFF	TGTGCCAGCAGTTTCGGAGTGGAGCAGTTCTTC
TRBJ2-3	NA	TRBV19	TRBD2	CASTPLRGGTDTQYF	TGTGCCAGTACCCCTTTACGGGGGGGCACAGATACGCAGTATTTT
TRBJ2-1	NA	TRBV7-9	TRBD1	CASSPTRTGGYNEQFF	TGTGCCAGCAGCCCAACCCGGACAGGGGGATACAATGAGCAGTTCTTC
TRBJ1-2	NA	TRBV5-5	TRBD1	CASSLLGQGGYGYTF	TGTGCCAGCAGCTTGCTCGGACAGGGTGGCTATGGCTACACCTTC
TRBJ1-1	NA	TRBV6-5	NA	CASSTQGRKNTEAFF	TGTGCCAGCAGCACCCAGGGACGGAAGAACACTGAAGCTTTCTTT
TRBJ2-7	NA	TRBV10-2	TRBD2	CASSESMGGYEQYF	TGCGCCAGCAGTGAGTCGATGGGGGGGTACGAGCAGTACTTC
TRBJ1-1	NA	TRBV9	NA	CASSVDGNTEAFF	TGTGCCAGCAGCGTAGATGGGAACACTGAAGCTTTCTTT
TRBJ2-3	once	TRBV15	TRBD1	CATSPRTGRDTQYF	TGTGCCACCAGCCCCAGGACAGGTCGAGATACGCAGTATTTT
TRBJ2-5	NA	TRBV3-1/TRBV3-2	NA	CASSQVVFRVETQYF	TGTGCCAGCAGCCAAGTGGTATTCAGGGTGGAGACCCAGTACTTC
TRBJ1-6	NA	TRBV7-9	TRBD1	CASSLQGDSPLHF	TGTGCCAGCAGCTTACAGGGGGATTCACCCCTCCACTTT
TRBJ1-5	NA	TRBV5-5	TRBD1	CASSATGEMGNQPQHF	TGTGCCAGCAGCGCGACAGGGGAGATGGGCAATCAGCCCCAGCATTTT
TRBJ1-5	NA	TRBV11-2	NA	CASSSRDNRSPQHF	TGTGCCAGCAGCTCCCGGGACAACCGTTCTCCCCAGCATTTT
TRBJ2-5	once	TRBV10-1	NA	CASSGQKRETQYF	TGCGCCAGCAGCGGACAGAAACGAGAGACCCAGTACTTC
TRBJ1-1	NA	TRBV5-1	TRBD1	CASSSPGQGFRTEAFF	TGCGCCAGCAGCTCCCCAGGACAGGGGTTTCGGACTGAAGCTTTCTTT
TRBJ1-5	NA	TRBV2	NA	CASSARGLGNQPQHF	TGTGCCAGCAGTGCCAGGGGATTAGGCAATCAGCCCCAGCATTTT
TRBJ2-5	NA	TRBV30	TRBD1	CAWSDGTVQETQYF	TGTGCCTGGAGTGACGGGACAGTCCAAGAGACCCAGTACTTC
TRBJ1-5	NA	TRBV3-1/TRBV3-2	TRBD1	CASSQGFGTGAVNQPQHF	TGTGCCAGCAGCCAAGGATTTGGGACAGGCGCCGTCAATCAGCCCCAGCATTTT
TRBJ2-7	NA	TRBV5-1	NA	CANPTPPISYEQYF	TGCGCCAACCCGACACCCCCCATTTCCTACGAGCAGTACTTC
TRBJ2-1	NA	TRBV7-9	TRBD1	CASSSPGTGLSRNEQFF	TGTGCCAGCAGCTCCCCAGGGACAGGGTTGTCGCGGAATGAGCAGTTCTTC
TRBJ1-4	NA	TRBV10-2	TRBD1	CASSEGTGGFSEKLFF	TGCGCCAGCAGTGAAGGGACAGGGGGGTTTAGTGAAAAACTGTTTTTT
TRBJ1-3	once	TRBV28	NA	CASSPGGLLAGNTIYF	TGTGCCAGCAGTCCGGGGGGGCTCTTAGCGGGAAACACCATATATTTT
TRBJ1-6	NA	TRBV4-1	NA	CASSQVSGPAGIASPLHF	TGCGCCAGCAGCCAGGTCTCCGGCCCCGCGGGGATTGCTTCACCCCTCCACTTT
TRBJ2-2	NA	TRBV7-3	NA	CASSLMSGELFF	TGTGCCAGCAGCTTAATGTCCGGGGAGCTGTTTTTT
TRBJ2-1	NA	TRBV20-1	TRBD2	CSASLAVQEDEQFF	TGCAGTGCTAGTCTAGCGGTACAGGAGGATGAGCAGTTCTTC
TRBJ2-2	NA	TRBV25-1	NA	CASSGLPGVTNTGELFF	TGTGCCAGCAGTGGACTACCGGGGGTCACGAACACCGGGGAGCTGTTTTTT
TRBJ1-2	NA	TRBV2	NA	CASRMGIANYGYTF	TGTGCCAGCAGGATGGGGATCGCTAACTATGGCTACACCTTC
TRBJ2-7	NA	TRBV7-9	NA	CASSLVVGGSEQYF	TGTGCCAGCAGCTTAGTTGTAGGGGGGTCCGAGCAGTACTTC
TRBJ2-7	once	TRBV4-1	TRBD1	CASSQAPGTGGFWEQYF	TGCGCCAGCAGCCAGGCCCCCGGGACAGGGGGCTTCTGGGAGCAGTACTTC
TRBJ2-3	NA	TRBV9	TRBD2	CASSLPTSGSAGDTQYF	TGTGCCAGCAGCTTACCCACTAGCGGGAGTGCAGGAGATACGCAGTATTTT